This is a list of T cell receptor beta chains from one sample in a study of T cell repertoires in cytomegalovirus infection. TCRdb processed the reads anew with MiXCR; each CDR3 protein has one entry. The sample lists hundreds of thousands of distinct CDR3 sequences; 35% were seen once. The sample taken for sequencing was PBMCs. The receptors were sampled from a human donor in good health (CMV status not recorded). Some clones in this sample may be carry-over from other donors' samples. CDR3s include the opening cysteine and the closing phenylalanine or tryptophan.

TRBJ2-3 | TRBV7-8 | CASSLGQAYTDTQYF
TRBJ2-5 | TRBV7-2 | CASSLVSWQTQYF
TRBJ2-7 | TRBV29-1 | CSVENSGASYEQYF
TRBJ2-1 | TRBV20-1 | CSARPHPRRETGEQFF
TRBJ1-4 | TRBV12-3/TRBV12-4 | CASRPGLEKLFF
TRBJ2-3 | TRBV28 | CASSLERERVTDTQYF
TRBJ2-5 | TRBV11-2 | CASSLEWGKGETQYF
TRBJ1-2 | TRBV13 | CASSTRQGDFSGYTF
TRBJ2-1 | TRBV2 | CASSPPRGRGLDEQFF
TRBJ1-6 | TRBV28 | CASNSDSTYNSPLHF
TRBJ1-2 | TRBV12-3/TRBV12-4 | CASSFSTSNYGYTF
TRBJ1-6 | TRBV7-6 | CASSLARRLRVSSYNSPLHF
TRBJ2-7 | TRBV7-9 | CAGGTSGPYEQYF
TRBJ2-7 | TRBV28 | CASCRGLAARQYF
TRBJ1-1 | TRBV7-9 | CASSLAGGHIDTEAFF
TRBJ2-7 | TRBV29-1 | CSVSTPTYEQYF
TRBJ1-1 | TRBV6-6 | CASSYTLYTEAFF
TRBJ2-2 | TRBV28 | CASSPVPLTGELFF
TRBJ1-5 | TRBV7-9 | CASSFDRVTGQPQHF
TRBJ2-7 | TRBV6-5 | CASSPGGHYEQYF
TRBJ2-1 | TRBV19 | CASSMLADPEGQFF
TRBJ2-2 | TRBV11-2 | CASSFFSRTSNTGELFF
TRBJ1-5 | TRBV3-1 | CASSQEAFPDQPQHF
TRBJ1-5 | TRBV28 | CASSLGRGSNQPQHF
TRBJ1-4 | TRBV12-3/TRBV12-4 | CASSREINEKLFF
TRBJ2-7 | TRBV11-2 | CASSVDRGQYF
TRBJ2-1 | TRBV15 | CATSRGRDSCRNEQFF
TRBJ2-3 | TRBV19 | CASRDPGQRTDTQYF
TRBJ2-1 | TRBV7-8 | CASSLGAPGLAFYNEQFF
TRBJ2-2 | TRBV7-6 | CASSPTPLVTGELFF
TRBJ2-3 | TRBV7-6 | CASSLAGSGRATDTQYF
TRBJ2-2 | TRBV7-2 | CASSYQKLPTGELFF
TRBJ2-7 | TRBV7-8 | CASSLLDSSEQYF
TRBJ2-7 | TRBV4-1 | CASSQDRGGSYEQYF
TRBJ1-2 | TRBV7-2 | CASSLGSGQGFGYGYTF
TRBJ1-1 | TRBV2 | CASSMTVMNTEAFF
TRBJ2-1 | TRBV27 | CASSFWGGGSDEQFF
TRBJ2-1 | TRBV20-1 | CSAPGQGWHEQFF
TRBJ1-2 | TRBV6-2/TRBV6-3 | CASSYSMGGYTF
TRBJ2-3 | TRBV4-3 | CTSSQAGTTADTQYF
TRBJ2-1 | TRBV5-4 | CASSYTGTSSNEQFF
TRBJ2-3 | TRBV11-2 | CASSSKSTSGPDTQYF
TRBJ1-2 | TRBV12-3/TRBV12-4 | CASTGGLWGYGYTF
TRBJ1-5 | TRBV20-1 | CSARDWGGDQPQHF